The 19 T cell receptor beta chains reported below all come from one sample, sequenced in a study of blood T cell repertoires in COVID-19. TCRdb's table, derived via immunoSEQ multiplex PCR, lists solely in-frame clones and lacks some. There are roughly 250,000 clones in the sample; around four fifths occur only once, and more than 6% lies in the top ten. Material: peripheral blood. These receptors all come from a woman aged 60-70 years with active or convalescent COVID-19.

V is TRBV5-4 and J is TRBJ1-2; no clear D gene. The V end lost 4 bases, the J end lost 2 bases, and 12 bases lay between the germline ends. Germline V lookup: CDR1 SGHNT, CDR2 YYREEE (reference sequence). CDR3 length: 14 residues. Written as DNA, the CDR3 is TGTGCCAGCAGCCCGGGGATTCGGAACTATGGCTACACCTTC. Residues: CASSPGIRNYGYTF.

The V gene is TRBV5-1, the J gene TRBJ2-1, with 10 bases that match TRBD2. The CDR3 length is 13 residues. With V trimmed by 2 bases and J by 15 bases, 8 bases remained unmatched. Germline V gene sequence: CDR1 SGHRS, CDR2 YFSETQ. CDR3 in amino acids: CASSLDPAGGLFF. The CDR3 region has the DNA TGCGCCAGCAGCTTAGATCCAGCGGGAGGGTTGTTCTTC. The complete variable domain, with remaining parts taken from reference TRBV5-1 and TRBJ2-1, reads KAGVTQTPRYLIKTRGQQVTLSCSPISGHRSVSWYQQTPGQGLQFLFEYFSETQRNKGNFPGRFSGRQFSNSRSEMNVSTLELGDSALYLCASSLDPAGGLFFGPGTRLTVL.

The chain recombines TRBV5-3 with TRBJ2-1; D may be TRBD1 (6 bases). TRBV5-3 counts as an open reading frame of uncertain function. This CDR3 region has 15 residues. V lost 4 bases and J 2 bases, leaving 13 bases between the germline ends. In nucleotides, the CDR3 is TGTGCCAGAAGCCGGGGACAAAAAACCTACAATGAGCAGTTCTTC. Encoded protein: CARSRGQKTYNEQFF.

The chain joins TRBV4-2 to TRBJ1-2; unclear D gene. Trimming pared 0 bases from V and 5 bases from J, leaving 13 bases between. The CDR3 spans 15 residues. The V gene's germline CDR1 is LGHNA and CDR2 YNFKEQ. The CDR3 reads CASSQERSQPYGYTF. Written as DNA, the CDR3 is TGTGCCAGCAGCCAAGAGCGGTCTCAGCCGTATGGCTACACCTTC.

Of note for this clone: Other DNA sequences within the sample encode an identical CDR3. The chain employs TRBV18 and TRBJ1-1; 9 bases are a match to TRBD1. The germline V gene encodes CDR1 KGHSH and CDR2 LQKENI. The CDR3 totals 15 residues. Trimming at V came to 3 bases and at J to 5 bases, leaving 7 bases not matched to a gene. This CDR3 is CASSPGTGRGTEAFF. In DNA, the CDR3 is TGTGCCAGCTCACCCGGGACAGGGAGGGGAACTGAAGCTTTCTTT.

The chain carries TRBV12-5 and TRBJ2-7, with 8 bases that match TRBD1. Germline assignment: CDR1 LGHNT and CDR2 FRNRAP. V lost 5 bases, J lost 3 bases, and 12 bases stayed unmatched. The CDR3 covers 16 residues. The CDR3 region is CASGVAGSGGIYEQYV. In DNA, the CDR3 is TGTGCTAGTGGTGTGGCAGGGTCAGGGGGCATCTACGAGCAGTACGTC.

The chain is built from TRBV3-1 (or the pseudogene TRBV3-2) and TRBJ1-1; 7 nucleotides line up with TRBD1. Germline V CDR1 and CDR2: LGHDT, YNNKEL (reference sequence). This CDR3 comprises 18 residues. The junction had 13 bases not matched to a gene; V was cut back by 0 bases and J by 3 bases. The CDR3 sequence: CASSQDPPGTDGDTEAFF. CDR3 in DNA: TGTGCCAGCAGCCAAGATCCTCCCGGGACAGACGGGGACACTGAAGCTTTCTTT.

This rearrangement joins TRBV29-1 to TRBJ1-2; TRBD1 might be the D (6 bases). Germline V lookup: CDR1 SQVTM, CDR2 ANQGSEA. V was clipped by 5 bases and J by 8 bases, with 12 bases between them. This CDR3 region has 11 residues. CDR3 sequence reads: CSVLAGDGYTF. CDR3 sequence (DNA): TGCAGCGTTTTGGCAGGGGACGGCTACACCTTC.

This chain links TRBV2 with TRBJ2-2; possibly TRBD1 for D (5 bases). In germline, CDR1 is SNHLY, CDR2 FYNNEI. This CDR3 spans 20 amino acids. V lost 3 bases and J lost 0, with 23 bases in between. CDR3 nucleotide sequence: TGTGCCAGCAGTGACACGGGTAGGGGCAGGAGATTTACGAACACCGGGGAGCTGTTTTTT. Amino acids: CASSDTGRGRRFTNTGELFF.

The chain is built from TRBV7-8 and TRBJ1-4; TRBD1 aligns across 7 bases. With V trimmed by 0 bases and J by 8 bases, 3 bases remained unmatched. This CDR3 is 14 amino acids long. The V gene's germline CDR1 is SGHVS and CDR2 FQNEAQ. CDR3 sequence: CASSLAVQGEKLFF. In nucleotides, the CDR3 is TGTGCCAGCAGCTTAGCGGTACAGGGGGAAAAACTGTTTTTT.

The chain has TRBV4-1 and TRBJ1-2; a possible D gene is TRBD1 (5 bases). Germline lookup yields CDR1 MGHRA and CDR2 YSYEKL. The V end was cut by 4 bases, the J end by 4 bases, with 10 bases between. This CDR3 comprises 13 residues. The DNA for the CDR3 is TGCGCCAGCAGCCCCCGGGGGATCTATGGCTACACCTTC. Translated, it gives CASSPRGIYGYTF.

This clone was found a few times. The junction departs from the called germline gene at one end, perhaps through a read error. The chain combines TRBV4-2 with TRBJ2-1; 8 bases line up with TRBD2. Germline CDR1 is LGHNA and CDR2 is YNFKEQ. This CDR3 region has 13 residues. The chain's CDR3 is CASSQDLQRERIF. CDR3 sequence (DNA): TGTGCCAGCAGCCAAGATCTACAGCGGGAGCGGATCTTC.

This rearrangement joins TRBV30 to TRBJ1-6; D is perhaps TRBD1 (6 bases). Trimming took off 0 bases at V and 8 bases at J, with 17 bases between the two ends. Per germline, CDR1 GTSNPN and CDR2 SVGIG (reference sequence). CDR3 length: 16 residues. The CDR3 sequence: CAWSVGPPGDDSPLHF. The CDR3 DNA follows: TGTGCCTGGAGTGTAGGGCCCCCAGGGGATGATTCACCCCTCCACTTT.

The chain couples TRBV6-5 to TRBJ2-2; the D gene is possibly TRBD1 (6 bases). This CDR3 has 15 residues. Trimming removed 1 base at V and 3 bases at J, with 9 bases between. Germline V gene lookup returns CDR1 MNHEY and CDR2 SVGAGI. CDR3 DNA: TGTGCCAGCAGTTACTGGGACACACACACCGGGGAGCTGTTTTTT. Translated: CASSYWDTHTGELFF.

This chain uses TRBV5-6 with TRBJ2-3; 8 bases are shared with TRBD1. This CDR3 has 15 amino acids. CDR1 and CDR2 from the germline V gene are SGHDT and YYEEEE. V trimming: 4 bases; J trimming: 0 bases; junction bases outside the gene matches: 4. The CDR3 nucleotides are TGTGCCAGCAGCCCAGGGGGCTTTAGCACAGATACGCAGTATTTT. Residues: CASSPGGFSTDTQYF.

The chain carries TRBV5-4 and TRBJ1-1, with D maybe TRBD1 (5 bases). This CDR3 has 14 amino acids. With 2 bases removed from V and 4 bases from J, the gap between germline ends came to 12 bases. Looked up from germline, CDR1 is SGHNT and CDR2 is YYREEE (reference sequence). In DNA, the CDR3 is TGTGCCAGCAGCTTTCGACAGTCGACCACTGAAGCTTTCTTT. As protein: CASSFRQSTTEAFF.

The chain combines TRBV19 with TRBJ2-6; D perhaps matches TRBD2 (6 bases). The CDR3 totals 16 residues. V was shortened by 7 bases and J by 2 bases, with 15 bases between the two germline ends. CDR1 is LNHDA and CDR2 is SQIVND in the germline V gene (reference sequence). In nucleotides, the CDR3 is TGTGCCAGTACTCCCCGCGGGGCAGCTGGGGCCAACGTCCTGACTTTC. Amino acid sequence: CASTPRGAAGANVLTF.

This clone has just a few counts. The chain has TRBV11-3 and TRBJ1-3; D not resolved. CDR3 length: 13 amino acids. Germline CDR1 reads SGHNT; CDR2 reads YENEEA. V gave up 4 bases and J gave up 4 bases, with 8 bases separating them. The chain's CDR3 is CASSSPRGNTIYF. Here the CDR3 DNA reads TGTGCCAGCAGCTCCCCGAGGGGAAACACCATATATTTT.

The V gene is TRBV3-1 (or the pseudogene TRBV3-2), the J gene TRBJ2-1; TRBD2 aligns across 8 bases. This CDR3 contains 15 residues. CDR1 LGHDT and CDR2 YNNKEL come from the germline V gene (reference sequence). V lost 1 base and J lost 5; bases outside the gene matches: 4. In DNA form, the CDR3 reads TGTGCCAGCAGCCAAGGAGCGGGAGTCGACAATGAGCAGTTCTTC. This codes for CASSQGAGVDNEQFF.